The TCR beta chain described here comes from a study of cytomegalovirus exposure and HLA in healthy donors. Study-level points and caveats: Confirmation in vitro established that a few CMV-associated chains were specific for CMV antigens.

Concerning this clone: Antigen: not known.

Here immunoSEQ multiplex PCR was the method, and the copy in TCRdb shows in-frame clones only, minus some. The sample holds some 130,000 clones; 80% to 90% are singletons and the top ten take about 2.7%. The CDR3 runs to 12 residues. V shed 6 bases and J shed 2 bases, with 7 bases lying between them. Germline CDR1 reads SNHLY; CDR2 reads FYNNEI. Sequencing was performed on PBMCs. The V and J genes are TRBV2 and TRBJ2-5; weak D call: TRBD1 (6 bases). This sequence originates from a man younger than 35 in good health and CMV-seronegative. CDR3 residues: CASSGQQETQYF. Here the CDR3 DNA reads TGTGCCAGCAGCGGACAGCAAGAGACCCAGTACTTC.